Listed here are 7 T cell receptor beta chains from one sample, sequenced in a study of blood T cells in healthy people across ages. The authors ran a second PCR of roughly 7 to 11 cycles using a sample-barcoded 5' primer and a J-beta primer mix. TCRdb independently ran MiXCR on the 5' RACE reads; one entry per CDR3 protein. The table lists under 1,000,000 distinct CDR3 sequences, about 42% of them singletons. Sequenced: blood. The receptors originated from an older man in good health.

The chain carries TRBV28 and TRBJ2-7; D unresolved. Germline CDR1 is MDHEN and CDR2 is SYDVKM. CDR3 length: 10 residues. The V end was cut by 11 bases, the J end by 4 bases, with 9 bases between. The DNA of the CDR3 is TGTGCCTCCAAGCAGTACGAGCAGTACTTC. Translated: CASKQYEQYF.

A few counts support this clonotype. The rearrangement joins TRBV18 to TRBJ2-7; 10 bases map to TRBD1. V lost 3 bases, J lost 6 bases, and 8 bases stayed unmatched. CDR1 is KGHSH, CDR2 LQKENI, per germline. CDR3 length: 15 residues. Here the CDR3 DNA reads TGTGCCAGCTCACCCGCTCAGGGACAGGGGACCGAGCAGTACTTC. It specifies CASSPAQGQGTEQYF.

The table lists this clonotype with many counts. The rearrangement links TRBV29-1 to TRBJ2-1; possible D gene TRBD1, 5 bases. CDR1 and CDR2 from the germline V gene are SQVTM and ANQGSEA. With 6 bases removed from V and 6 bases from J, the gap between germline ends came to 12 bases. The CDR3 totals 12 residues. CDR3 region: CSVASQGNEQFF. The CDR3 DNA reads as TGCAGCGTCGCGTCCCAGGGCAATGAGCAGTTCTTC.

In its sample, this clonotype was seen a few times. In DNA, the CDR3 is TGTGCCAGCAGACCTCCGGGACAAGAGACCCAGTACTTC. Amino acid sequence: CASRPPGQETQYF. This rearrangement joins TRBV6-2 or TRBV6-3 to TRBJ2-5, with a tentative D call TRBD2 (5 bases). The CDR3 length is 13 residues. The germline V gene has CDR1 MNHEY and CDR2 SVGEGT. V was cut by 6 bases and J by 2 bases, with 10 bases left in between.

This clonotype was recorded once. A much larger clone lies one base from this, so it may be a read error. V gene TRBV24-1 combines with J gene TRBJ2-6, with D possibly being TRBD2 (6 bases). Trimming took off 5 bases at V and 0 bases at J, with 10 bases between the two ends. Germline V gives CDR1 KGHDR, CDR2 SFDVKD. CDR3 length equals 16 residues. CDR3 loop: CATSGGGDSGANVLTF. The CDR3 nucleotides read TGTGCCACCAGTGGGGGCGGGGACTCTGGGGCCAACGTCCTGACTTTC.

J is TRBJ2-3 and V is TRBV28; 8 nucleotides match TRBD2. Looked up from germline, CDR1 is MDHEN and CDR2 is SYDVKM. V dropped 6 bases and J dropped 3; count of bases not matched to a gene: 11. This CDR3 is 16 amino acids long. DNA for the CDR3: TGTGCCAGCAGGCCCCGAATGAGCGGGAGTACAGATACGCAGTATTTT. This gives the protein CASRPRMSGSTDTQYF.

The rearrangement joins TRBV7-2 to TRBJ1-2; 10 bases map to TRBD1. CDR1 is SGHTA and CDR2 is FQGNSA in the germline V gene. The J segment lost 5 bases and the V segment lost 5 bases, leaving 8 bases of the junction unmatched. The CDR3 covers 15 residues. The CDR3, as DNA: TGTGCCAGCAGCCAAACGACAGGGGGCGGGTATGGCTACACCTTC. This encodes CASSQTTGGGYGYTF.